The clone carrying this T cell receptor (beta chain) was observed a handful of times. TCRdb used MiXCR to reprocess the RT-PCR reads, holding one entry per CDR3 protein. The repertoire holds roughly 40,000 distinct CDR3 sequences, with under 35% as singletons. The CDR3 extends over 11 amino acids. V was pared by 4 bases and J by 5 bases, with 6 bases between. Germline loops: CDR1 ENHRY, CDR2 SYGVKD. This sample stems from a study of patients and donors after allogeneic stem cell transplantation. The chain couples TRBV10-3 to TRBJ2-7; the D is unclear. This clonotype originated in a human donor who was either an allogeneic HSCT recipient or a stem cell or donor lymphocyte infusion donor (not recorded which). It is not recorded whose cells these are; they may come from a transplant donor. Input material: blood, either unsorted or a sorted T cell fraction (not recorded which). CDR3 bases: TGTGCCATCAGTGGACAAGACGAGCAGTACTTC. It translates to CAISGQDEQYF.